This T cell receptor (beta chain) came from a study of blood T cell repertoires in COVID-19. Using immunoSEQ multiplex PCR, the repertoire was profiled, and TCRdb retains in-frame clones only, with some absent. The sample holds over 55,000 clones; 87% are singletons and the top ten take 15% to 20%. The sample taken for sequencing was peripheral blood. The source of this sequence is an elderly woman with acute or convalescent COVID-19.

The CDR3 loop is CASSKDEDTEAFF. The CDR3 nucleotides read TGTGCCAGTAGTAAAGATGAGGACACTGAAGCTTTCTTT. The V call is TRBV19, the J call TRBJ1-1; D ambiguous. The V end was cut by 4 bases, the J end by 3 bases, with 9 bases between. CDR1 LNHDA and CDR2 SQIVND come from the germline V gene (reference sequence). This CDR3 spans 13 amino acids.